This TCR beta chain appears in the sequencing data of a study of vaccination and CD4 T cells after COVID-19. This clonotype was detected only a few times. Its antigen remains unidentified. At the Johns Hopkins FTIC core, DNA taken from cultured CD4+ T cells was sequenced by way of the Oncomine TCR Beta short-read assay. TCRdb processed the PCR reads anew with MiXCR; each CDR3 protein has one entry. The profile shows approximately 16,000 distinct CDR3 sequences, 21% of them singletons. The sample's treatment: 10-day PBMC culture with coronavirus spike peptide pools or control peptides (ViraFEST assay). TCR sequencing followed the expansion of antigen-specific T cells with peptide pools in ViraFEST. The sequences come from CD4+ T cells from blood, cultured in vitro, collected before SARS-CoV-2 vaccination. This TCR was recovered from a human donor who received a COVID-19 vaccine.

The DNA of the CDR3 is TGTGCCACCAGTGATTTGCAATTCGGGGGGCGAGATACGCAGTATTTT. This translates into CATSDLQFGGRDTQYF. The rearrangement joins TRBV24-1 to TRBJ2-3; maybe TRBD2 (7 bases). The CDR3 length is 16 residues. Germline CDR1 is KGHDR and CDR2 is SFDVKD. With 0 bases removed from V and 5 bases from J, the gap between germline ends came to 14 bases.